This record concerns one T cell receptor beta chain sequence. This sample is part of a study of blood T cell repertoires in COVID-19. Study summary: PBMCs, B-cell-depleted T cells, or T cells were the source of the cDNA or gDNA that made up the material.

In the original workflow: Estimated nucleated cell counts came from reference gene primer amplification. Clones were sequenced by immunoSEQ multiplex PCR, and TCRdb holds only the in-frame ones, with some missing. The V and J calls and clone size are taken from that table; D and trimming were inferred from the DNA. The data contain tens of thousands of clones, 73% of them singletons. V dropped 7 bases and J dropped 6; count of bases not matched to a gene: 11. This CDR3 region has 15 residues. From germline, CDR1 is MDHEN and CDR2 SYDVKM. What was sequenced was peripheral blood. The chain uses TRBV28 and TRBJ1-5; TRBD1 matches 8 bases. The TCR comes from an elderly man with acute or convalescent COVID-19. CDR3 sequence (DNA): TGTGCCAGCACCGAAAACAGGGGGATGATTCAGCCCCAGCATTTT. Amino acids: CASTENRGMIQPQHF.